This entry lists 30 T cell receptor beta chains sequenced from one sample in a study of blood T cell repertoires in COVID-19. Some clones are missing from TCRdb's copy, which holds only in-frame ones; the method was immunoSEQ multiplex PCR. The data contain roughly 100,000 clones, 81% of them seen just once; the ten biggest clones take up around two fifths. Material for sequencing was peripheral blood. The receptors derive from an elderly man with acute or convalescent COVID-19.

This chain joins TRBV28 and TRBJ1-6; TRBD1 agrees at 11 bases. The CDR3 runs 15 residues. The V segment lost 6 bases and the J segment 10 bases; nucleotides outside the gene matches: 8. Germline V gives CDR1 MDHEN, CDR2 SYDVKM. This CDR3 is CASRGGQGVRSPLHF. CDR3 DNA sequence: TGTGCCAGCAGGGGGGGACAGGGGGTAAGATCACCCCTCCACTTT.

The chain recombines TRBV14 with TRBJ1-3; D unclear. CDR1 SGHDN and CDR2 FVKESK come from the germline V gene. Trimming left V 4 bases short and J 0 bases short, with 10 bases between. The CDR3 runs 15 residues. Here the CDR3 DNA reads TGTGCCAGCAGCCCCCGGGTGGTCTCTGGAAACACCATATATTTT. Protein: CASSPRVVSGNTIYF.

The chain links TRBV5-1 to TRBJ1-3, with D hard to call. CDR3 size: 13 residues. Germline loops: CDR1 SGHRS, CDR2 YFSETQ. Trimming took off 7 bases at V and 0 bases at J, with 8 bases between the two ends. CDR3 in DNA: TGCGCCAGCCAACGCGACTCTGGAAACACCATATATTTT. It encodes CASQRDSGNTIYF.

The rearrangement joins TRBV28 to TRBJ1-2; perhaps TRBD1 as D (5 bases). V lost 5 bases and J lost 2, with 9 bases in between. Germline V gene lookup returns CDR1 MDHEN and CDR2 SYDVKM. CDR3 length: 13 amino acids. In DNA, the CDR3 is TGTGCCAGCAGTACGGGGGGGAACTATGGCTACACCTTC. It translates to CASSTGGNYGYTF.

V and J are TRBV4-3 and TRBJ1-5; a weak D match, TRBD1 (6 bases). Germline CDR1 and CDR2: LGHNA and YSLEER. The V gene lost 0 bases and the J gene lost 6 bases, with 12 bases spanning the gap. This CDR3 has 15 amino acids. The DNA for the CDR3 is TGCGCCAGCAGCCAAGATAGAGGGGGGGGTCAGCCCCAGCATTTT. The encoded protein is CASSQDRGGGQPQHF.

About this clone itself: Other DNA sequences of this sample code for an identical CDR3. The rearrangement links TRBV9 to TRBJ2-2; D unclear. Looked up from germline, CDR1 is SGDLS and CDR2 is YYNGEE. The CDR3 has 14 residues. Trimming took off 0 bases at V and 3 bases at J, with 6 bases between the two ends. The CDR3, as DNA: TGTGCCAGCAGCGTAGACAGCTACACCGGGGAGCTGTTTTTT. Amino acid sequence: CASSVDSYTGELFF.

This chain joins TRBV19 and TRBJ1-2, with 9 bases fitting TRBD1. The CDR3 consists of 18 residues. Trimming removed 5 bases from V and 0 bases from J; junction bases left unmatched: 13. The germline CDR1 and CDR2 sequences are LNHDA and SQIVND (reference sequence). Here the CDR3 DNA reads TGTGCCAGTAGTCAACGAGGGACAGGGATATATACTAACTATGGCTACACCTTC. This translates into CASSQRGTGIYTNYGYTF.

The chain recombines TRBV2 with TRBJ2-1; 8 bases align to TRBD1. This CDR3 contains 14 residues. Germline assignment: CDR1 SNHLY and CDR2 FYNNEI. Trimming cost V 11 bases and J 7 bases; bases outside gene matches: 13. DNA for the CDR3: TGTGCCGACCGTCGTCAGGGGGCGGAAAATGAGCAGTTCTTC. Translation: CADRRQGAENEQFF.

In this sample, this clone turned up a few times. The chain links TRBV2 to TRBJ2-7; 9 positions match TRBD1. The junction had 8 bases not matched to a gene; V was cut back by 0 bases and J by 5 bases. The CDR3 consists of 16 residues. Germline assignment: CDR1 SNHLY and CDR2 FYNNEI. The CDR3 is CASSEATGGRENEQYF. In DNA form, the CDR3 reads TGTGCCAGCAGTGAAGCGACAGGGGGTAGGGAAAACGAGCAGTACTTC.

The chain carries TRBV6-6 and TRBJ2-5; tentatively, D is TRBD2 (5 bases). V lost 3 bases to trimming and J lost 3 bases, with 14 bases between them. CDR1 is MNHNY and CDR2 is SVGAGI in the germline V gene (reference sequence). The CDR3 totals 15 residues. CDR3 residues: CASSYRGRVKETQYF. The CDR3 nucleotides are TGTGCCAGCAGTTATAGAGGGAGAGTCAAAGAGACCCAGTACTTC.

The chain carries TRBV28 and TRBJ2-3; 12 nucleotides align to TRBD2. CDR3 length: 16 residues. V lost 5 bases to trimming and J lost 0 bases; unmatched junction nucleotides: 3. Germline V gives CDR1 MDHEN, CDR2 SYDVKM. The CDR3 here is CASSKGTSGSTDTQYF. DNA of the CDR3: TGTGCCAGCAGTAAGGGGACTAGCGGGAGCACAGATACGCAGTATTTT.

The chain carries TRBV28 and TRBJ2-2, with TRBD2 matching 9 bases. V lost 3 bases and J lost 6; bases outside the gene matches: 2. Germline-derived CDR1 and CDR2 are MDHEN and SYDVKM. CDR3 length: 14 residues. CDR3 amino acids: CASSFIAGAGELFF. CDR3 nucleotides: TGTGCCAGCAGTTTTATAGCGGGAGCCGGGGAGCTGTTTTTT.

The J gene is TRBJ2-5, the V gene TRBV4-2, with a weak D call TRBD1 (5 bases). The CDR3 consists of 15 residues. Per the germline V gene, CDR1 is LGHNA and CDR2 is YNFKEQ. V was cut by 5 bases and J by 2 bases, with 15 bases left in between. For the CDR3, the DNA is TGTGCCAGCAGCGATTCGACAGAAAGTCAAGAGACCCAGTACTTC. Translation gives CASSDSTESQETQYF.

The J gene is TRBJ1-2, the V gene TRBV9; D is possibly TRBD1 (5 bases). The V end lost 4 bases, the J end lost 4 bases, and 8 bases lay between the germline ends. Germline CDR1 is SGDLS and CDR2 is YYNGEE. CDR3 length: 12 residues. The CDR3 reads CASSMTAYGYTF. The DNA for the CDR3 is TGTGCCAGCAGCATGACAGCCTATGGCTACACCTTC.

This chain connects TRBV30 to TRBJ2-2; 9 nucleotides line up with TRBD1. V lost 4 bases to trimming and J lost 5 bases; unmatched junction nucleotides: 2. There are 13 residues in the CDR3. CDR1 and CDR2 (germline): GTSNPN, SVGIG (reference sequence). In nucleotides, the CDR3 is TGTGCCTGGACCGGGACAGGGACCGGGGAGCTGTTTTTT. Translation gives CAWTGTGTGELFF.

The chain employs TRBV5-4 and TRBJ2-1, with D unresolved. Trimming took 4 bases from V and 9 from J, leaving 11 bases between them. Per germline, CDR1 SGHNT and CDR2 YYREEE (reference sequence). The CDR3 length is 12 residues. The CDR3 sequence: CASSPANREQFF. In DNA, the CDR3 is TGTGCCAGCAGCCCCGCGAATCGTGAGCAGTTCTTC. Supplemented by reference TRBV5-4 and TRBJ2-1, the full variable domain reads ETGVTQSPTHLIKTRGQQVTLRCSSQSGHNTVSWYQQALGQGPQFIFQYYREEENGRGNFPPRFSGLQFPNYSSELNVNALELDDSALYLCASSPANREQFFGPGTRLTVL.

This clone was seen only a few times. The CDR3: CASSSPRSGNTIYF. Written as DNA, the CDR3 is TGTGCCAGCAGTTCCCCCCGCTCTGGAAACACCATATATTTT. V gene TRBV6-5 combines with J gene TRBJ1-3; D remains ambiguous. The germline gives CDR1 MNHEY, CDR2 SVGAGI. The CDR3 loop spans 14 amino acids. V lost 4 bases to trimming and J lost 0 bases, with 7 bases between them.

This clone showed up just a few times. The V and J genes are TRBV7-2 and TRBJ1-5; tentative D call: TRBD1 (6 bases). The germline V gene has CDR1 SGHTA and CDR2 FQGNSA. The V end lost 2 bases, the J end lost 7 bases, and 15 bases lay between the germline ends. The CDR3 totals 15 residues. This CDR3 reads CASSLLGGGAQPQHF. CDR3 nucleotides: TGTGCCAGCAGCTTATTGGGCGGGGGCGCCCAGCCCCAGCATTTT.

CDR3 coding DNA: TGCGCCAGCAGCTTGGTTGTGGGCAGGGACCAAGAGACCCAGTACTTC. It specifies CASSLVVGRDQETQYF. The chain links TRBV5-1 to TRBJ2-5, with D maybe TRBD1 (5 bases). There are 16 residues in the CDR3. Looked up from germline, CDR1 is SGHRS and CDR2 is YFSETQ. With 0 bases removed from V and 0 bases from J, the gap between germline ends came to 12 bases.

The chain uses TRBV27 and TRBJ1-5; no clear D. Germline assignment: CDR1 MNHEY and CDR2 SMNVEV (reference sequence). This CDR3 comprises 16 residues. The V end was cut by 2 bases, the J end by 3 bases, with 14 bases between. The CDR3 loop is CASSLMADFFNQPQHF. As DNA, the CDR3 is TGTGCCAGCAGTTTAATGGCTGACTTTTTCAATCAGCCCCAGCATTTT.

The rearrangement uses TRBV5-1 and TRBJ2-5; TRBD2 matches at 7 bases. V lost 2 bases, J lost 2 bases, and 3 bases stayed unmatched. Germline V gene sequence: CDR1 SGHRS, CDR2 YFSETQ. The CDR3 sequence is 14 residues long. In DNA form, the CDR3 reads TGCGCCAGCAGCTTCGGGGAGGGGCAAGAGACCCAGTACTTC. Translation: CASSFGEGQETQYF.

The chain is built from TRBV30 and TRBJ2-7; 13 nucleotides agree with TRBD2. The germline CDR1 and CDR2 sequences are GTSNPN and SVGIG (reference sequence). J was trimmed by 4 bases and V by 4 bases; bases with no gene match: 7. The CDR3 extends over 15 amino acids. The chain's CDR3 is CAWTFGTSGTYEQYF. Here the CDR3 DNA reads TGTGCCTGGACTTTCGGGACTAGCGGGACTTACGAGCAGTACTTC.

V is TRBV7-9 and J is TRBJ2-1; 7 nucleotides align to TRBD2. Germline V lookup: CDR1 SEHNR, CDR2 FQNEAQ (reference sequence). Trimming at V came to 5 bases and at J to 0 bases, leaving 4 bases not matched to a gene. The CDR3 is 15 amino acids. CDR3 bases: TGTGCCAGCAGCGAGCTAGCGGCCTCCTACAATGAGCAGTTCTTC. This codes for CASSELAASYNEQFF. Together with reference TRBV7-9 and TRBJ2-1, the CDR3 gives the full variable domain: DTGVSQNPRHKITKRGQNVTFRCDPISEHNRLYWYRQTLGQGPEFLTYFQNEAQLEKSRLLSDRFSAERPKGSFSTLEIQRTEQGDSAMYLCASSELAASYNEQFFGPGTRLTVL.

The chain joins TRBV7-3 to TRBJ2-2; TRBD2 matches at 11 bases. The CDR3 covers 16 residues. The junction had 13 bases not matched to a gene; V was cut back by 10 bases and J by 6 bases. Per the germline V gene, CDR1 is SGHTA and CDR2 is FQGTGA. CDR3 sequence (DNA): TGTGCCACCTCGTCTAGCGGGAGGTCTGCTGCCGGGGAGCTGTTTTTT. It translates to CATSSSGRSAAGELFF.

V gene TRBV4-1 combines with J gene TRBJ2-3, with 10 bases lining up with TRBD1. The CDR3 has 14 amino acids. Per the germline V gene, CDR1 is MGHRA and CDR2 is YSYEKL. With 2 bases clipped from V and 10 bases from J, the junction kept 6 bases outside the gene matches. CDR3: CASSQWGQGSSQYF. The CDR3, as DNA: TGCGCCAGCAGCCAATGGGGACAGGGGAGTTCGCAGTATTTT.

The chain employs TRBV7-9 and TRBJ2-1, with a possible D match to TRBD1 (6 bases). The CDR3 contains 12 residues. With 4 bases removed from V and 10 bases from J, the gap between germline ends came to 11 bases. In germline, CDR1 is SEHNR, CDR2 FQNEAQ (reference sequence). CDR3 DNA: TGTGCCAGCAGCTCCTACAGGGACGAGCAGTTCTTC. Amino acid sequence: CASSSYRDEQFF.

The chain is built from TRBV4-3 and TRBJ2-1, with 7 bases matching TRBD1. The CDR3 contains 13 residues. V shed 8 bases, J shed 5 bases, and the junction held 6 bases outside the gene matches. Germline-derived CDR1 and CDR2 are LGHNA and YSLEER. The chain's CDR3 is CASGQVTHNEQFF. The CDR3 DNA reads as TGCGCCAGCGGACAGGTTACACACAATGAGCAGTTCTTC.

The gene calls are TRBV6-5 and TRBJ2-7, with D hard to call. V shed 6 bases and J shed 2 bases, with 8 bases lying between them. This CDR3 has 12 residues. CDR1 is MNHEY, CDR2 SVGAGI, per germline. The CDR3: CASSYNPYEQYF. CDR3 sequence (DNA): TGTGCCAGCAGCTATAACCCCTACGAGCAGTACTTC.

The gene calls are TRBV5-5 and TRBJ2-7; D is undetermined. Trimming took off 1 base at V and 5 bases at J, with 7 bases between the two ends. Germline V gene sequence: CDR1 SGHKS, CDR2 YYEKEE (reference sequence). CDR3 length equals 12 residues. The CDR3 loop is CASSLFTHEQYF. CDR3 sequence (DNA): TGTGCCAGCAGCTTGTTCACACACGAGCAGTACTTC.

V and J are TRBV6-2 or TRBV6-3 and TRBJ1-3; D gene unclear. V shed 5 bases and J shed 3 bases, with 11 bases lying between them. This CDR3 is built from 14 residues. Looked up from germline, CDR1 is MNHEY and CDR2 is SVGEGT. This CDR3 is CASSHLASGNTIYF. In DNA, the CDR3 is TGTGCCAGCAGTCACCTTGCGAGTGGAAACACCATATATTTT.